These 19 T cell receptor beta chains share one sample of origin, sequenced in a study of blood T cell repertoires in COVID-19. Libraries were prepared by immunoSEQ multiplex PCR; TCRdb keeps only in-frame clonotypes and omits some of them. This sample yields fewer than 95,000 clones, of which about nine tenths are seen a single time; about 16% belongs to the top ten. Sequencing used peripheral blood. The source is a male donor with acute or convalescent COVID-19.

The rearrangement uses TRBV2 and TRBJ1-1; no clear D. Germline CDR1 is SNHLY and CDR2 is FYNNEI. The CDR3 is made up of 14 amino acids. Trimming removed 4 bases at V and 0 bases at J, with 9 bases between. The DNA of the CDR3 is TGTGCCAGCAGTGTAACAGCCATGAACACTGAAGCTTTCTTT. Translation: CASSVTAMNTEAFF.

J is TRBJ1-5 and V is TRBV19; 12 bases match TRBD1. Germline assignment: CDR1 LNHDA and CDR2 SQIVND (reference sequence). CDR3 length: 14 residues. The junction had 1 base not matched to a gene; V was cut back by 5 bases and J by 5 bases. In nucleotides, the CDR3 is TGTGCCAGTAGTGGGACAGGGGGCTATCAGCCCCAGCATTTT. This gives the protein CASSGTGGYQPQHF.

The chain carries TRBV5-1 and TRBJ2-7, with D perhaps matching TRBD2 (6 bases). The CDR3 has 17 amino acids. V was cut by 4 bases and J by 1 base, with 21 bases left in between. Germline values: CDR1 SGHRS, CDR2 YFSETQ. CDR3 loop: CASSPDPAAGRSYEQYF. CDR3 sequence (DNA): TGCGCCAGCAGCCCTGACCCCGCGGCGGGGAGGTCCTACGAGCAGTACTTC.

The V gene is TRBV24-1, the J gene TRBJ2-5; 7 bases line up with TRBD2. The CDR3 sequence is 12 residues long. The germline gives CDR1 KGHDR, CDR2 SFDVKD. V shed 9 bases, J shed 2 bases, and the junction held 2 bases outside the gene matches. The CDR3 coding sequence is TGTGCCACCGCGGGGGTACAAGAGACCCAGTACTTC. This gives the protein CATAGVQETQYF.

The chain carries TRBV2 and TRBJ1-3, with D uncertain. This CDR3 has 14 amino acids. V lost 7 bases to trimming and J lost 2 bases, with 12 bases between them. Germline V gene data show CDR1 as SNHLY and CDR2 as FYNNEI. The CDR3 DNA sequence: TGTGCCAGCATTCGCATCGGGGCTGGAAACACCATATATTTT. Translation: CASIRIGAGNTIYF.

The chain couples TRBV5-1 to TRBJ2-7; maybe TRBD1 (6 bases). The germline V gene has CDR1 SGHRS and CDR2 YFSETQ. The V and J ends lost 0 bases and 1 base respectively, with 14 bases between them. The CDR3 is 16 amino acids. CDR3 DNA: TGCGCCAGCAGCTTGGGGGGGCAGGAACTATCCTACGAGCAGTACTTC. Its translation: CASSLGGQELSYEQYF.

The V call is TRBV30, the J call TRBJ1-1; possibly TRBD1 for D (6 bases). This CDR3 spans 12 amino acids. Trimming cost V 5 bases and J 7 bases, with 14 bases left between them. The germline V gene has CDR1 GTSNPN and CDR2 SVGIG (reference sequence). The chain's CDR3 is CAWVGTLREAFF. The CDR3 coding sequence is TGTGCCTGGGTAGGGACACTACGTGAAGCTTTCTTT. The entire variable domain, with the rest obtained from reference TRBV30 and TRBJ1-1, is as follows: SQTIHQWPATLVQPVGSPLSLECTVEGTSNPNLYWYRQAAGRGLQLLFYSVGIGQISSEVPQNLSASRPQDRQFILSSKKLLLSDSGFYLCAWVGTLREAFFGQGTRLTVV.

CDR3 loop: CASSRQGARETQYF. CDR3 nucleotides: TGTGCCAGCAGCCGACAGGGGGCGCGCGAGACCCAGTACTTC. The rearrangement joins TRBV7-3 to TRBJ2-5; TRBD1 aligns across 10 bases. The CDR3 length is 14 residues. The germline CDR1 and CDR2 sequences are SGHTA and FQGTGA. V shed 5 bases, J shed 5 bases, and the junction held 5 bases outside the gene matches.

The rearrangement links TRBV7-3 to TRBJ2-2; D is ambiguous. This CDR3 is 12 amino acids long. CDR1 SGHTA and CDR2 FQGTGA come from the germline V gene. V gave up 4 bases and J gave up 3 bases, with 3 bases separating them. Here the CDR3 reads CASSSYTGELFF. The CDR3 DNA sequence: TGTGCCAGCAGCTCATACACCGGGGAGCTGTTTTTT.

This clone appeared a single time. CDR3 nucleotides: TGTGCCACCAGCCCCGGCGAGCGGGGGGGCCGCCAGGAGACCCAGTACTTC. Its protein product is CATSPGERGGRQETQYF. The chain combines TRBV15 with TRBJ2-5, with 10 bases matching TRBD2. This CDR3 comprises 17 residues. The germline gives CDR1 LNHNV, CDR2 YYDKDF (reference sequence). V trimming: 5 bases; J trimming: 5 bases; junction bases outside the gene matches: 14.

The V call is TRBV5-1, the J call TRBJ1-1; 9 nucleotides align to TRBD1. The CDR3 has 15 amino acids. V was clipped by 0 bases and J by 10 bases; unmatched bases: 10. Germline-derived CDR1 and CDR2 are SGHRS and YFSETQ. The CDR3 nucleotides read TGCGCCAGCAGCTTGGGATTGGACAGGGGATCGGGAGCTTTCTTT. It encodes CASSLGLDRGSGAFF.

The chain joins TRBV6-6 to TRBJ1-1; D remains unclear. Germline values: CDR1 MNHNY, CDR2 SVGAGI (reference sequence). There are 14 residues in the CDR3. Trimming stripped 6 bases from V and 6 bases from J, with 17 bases between. The DNA for the CDR3 is TGTGCCAGCAGCCGACCGGGTCCGGAGGCTGAAGCTTTCTTT. Its translation is CASSRPGPEAEAFF.

This chain uses TRBV11-2 with TRBJ1-3; D is ambiguous. The germline V gene encodes CDR1 SGHAT and CDR2 FQNNGV. The CDR3 spans 14 residues. Trimming took off 2 bases at V and 9 bases at J, with 14 bases between the two ends. CDR3 DNA: TGTGCCAGCAGCTTACGATTTTCGGGAGGCACCATATATTTT. Translating gives CASSLRFSGGTIYF.

This sequence joins TRBV10-3 and TRBJ1-2; TRBD1 aligns across 8 bases. Germline V CDR1 and CDR2: ENHRY, SYGVKD. With 7 bases clipped from V and 7 bases from J, the junction kept 20 bases outside the gene matches. The CDR3 contains 17 residues. CDR3 DNA sequence: TGTGCCATCACCAAAGATGGACAGGGCTTGCAATCCAGTGGCTACACCTTC. This encodes CAITKDGQGLQSSGYTF.

The genes are TRBV19 and TRBJ2-7; 10 bases line up with TRBD1. The CDR3 extends over 15 amino acids. V gave up 5 bases and J gave up 2 bases; unmatched junction bases: 6. The germline V gene encodes CDR1 LNHDA and CDR2 SQIVND (reference sequence). The CDR3 DNA reads TGTGCCAGTAGTTCTACCGGGACAGGGGCCTACGAGCAGTACTTC. As protein: CASSSTGTGAYEQYF. The full variable domain, in which reference TRBV19 and TRBJ2-7 provide the parts outside the CDR3, is DGGITQSPKYLFRKEGQNVTLSCEQNLNHDAMYWYRQDPGQGLRLIYYSQIVNDFQKGDIAEGYSVSREKKESFPLTVTSAQKNPTAFYLCASSSTGTGAYEQYFGPGTRLTVT.

The J gene is TRBJ1-5, the V gene TRBV6-4; 10 nucleotides line up with TRBD1. CDR1 and CDR2 (germline): MRHNA, SNTAGT. V was clipped by 5 bases and J by 2 bases; unmatched bases: 3. The CDR3 spans 15 residues. CDR3 in amino acids: CASSRQGACNQPQHF. The CDR3 DNA reads as TGTGCCAGCAGTCGACAGGGGGCCTGCAATCAGCCCCAGCATTTT.

The chain couples TRBV9 to TRBJ2-1; D may be TRBD2 (6 bases). The germline V gene has CDR1 SGDLS and CDR2 YYNGEE. There are 13 residues in the CDR3. Trimming stripped 0 bases from V and 10 bases from J, with 11 bases between. CDR3 region: CASSVGIREEQFF. Here the CDR3 DNA reads TGTGCCAGCAGCGTAGGCATACGGGAGGAGCAGTTCTTC.

The chain has TRBV5-5 and TRBJ1-6, with D possibly being TRBD1 (5 bases). There are 15 residues in the CDR3. Germline assignment: CDR1 SGHKS and CDR2 YYEKEE (reference sequence). V was shortened by 0 bases and J by 10 bases, with 14 bases between the two germline ends. CDR3 region: CASSLATGEGSPLHF. The CDR3 DNA reads as TGTGCCAGCAGCTTGGCGACCGGGGAGGGGTCACCCCTCCACTTT.

The V and J genes are TRBV5-5 and TRBJ2-7, with D perhaps TRBD1 (5 bases). This CDR3 is built from 14 residues. V was trimmed by 3 bases and J by 0 bases, leaving 10 bases between them. The germline gives CDR1 SGHKS, CDR2 YYEKEE (reference sequence). The CDR3 bases are TGTGCCAGCAGCTCGACAGCGTTCTCCTACGAGCAGTACTTC. Its translation is CASSSTAFSYEQYF. The whole variable domain, filled in from reference TRBV5-5 and TRBJ2-7, reads DAGVTQSPTHLIKTRGQQVTLRCSPISGHKSVSWYQQVLGQGPQFIFQYYEKEERGRGNFPDRFSARQFPNYSSELNVNALLLGDSALYLCASSSTAFSYEQYFGPGTRLTVT.